This T cell receptor beta chain was observed in a study of T cells in Graves' hyperthyroidism and ophthalmopathy. The germline gives CDR1 SQVTM, CDR2 ANQGSEA. The V gene lost 6 bases and the J gene lost 5 bases, with 22 bases spanning the gap. The length of the CDR3 is 15 residues. The source material, RNA transcripts, was used to amplify TCR beta CDR3 regions. A first-round RT-PCR of the TCR CDR3 used the HTBI primer set. TCRdb re-analysed the multiplex PCR reads in MiXCR, keeping a single row per CDR3 protein. The sample lists approximately 870,000 distinct CDR3 sequences, roughly 40% occurring once. This clonotype was observed many times.

Sequenced material: blood. The clonotype comes from a man between 18 and 35 years old with Graves' hyperthyroidism. The chain couples TRBV29-1 to TRBJ1-2; the D gene is possibly TRBD1 (6 bases). The CDR3 sequence: CSVLQGIEHPYGYTF. CDR3 bases: TGCAGCGTCCTCCAGGGGATTGAACATCCATATGGCTACACCTTC.